These T cell receptor beta chains were read from a single sample in a study of T cell responses to AZD1222 COVID-19 vaccine. Sequencing used immunoSEQ multiplex PCR; TCRdb keeps in-frame clones, though not all of them. The sample includes some 140,000 clones, 90% to 95% seen only once; the top ten take 1.5% to 2%. The sample was peripheral blood, taken on day 0 of AZD1222 vaccination. The receptors come from an adult in good health. The conserved cysteine and the conserved F or W are not part of the CDR3 here.

v_gene	j_gene	CDR3aa
TRBV18	TRBJ2-1	ASSNRPGLAYNEQF
TRBV2	TRBJ2-5	ASGGRETQY
TRBV7-2	TRBJ2-4	ASSSQGGQRNIQY
TRBV14	TRBJ1-6	ASSQDRGNSPLH
TRBV27	TRBJ1-5	ASSLGGIGSQPQH
TRBV4-1	TRBJ1-1	ASSQPRLQRGTEAF
TRBV29-1	TRBJ1-1	SVVGQSNTEAF
TRBV7-3	TRBJ1-1	ASSLKRVMRNGNTEAF
TRBV7-9	TRBJ2-3	ASSPYSGRAEDTQY
TRBV30	TRBJ1-5	AWSRPGQGNQPQH
TRBV7-2	TRBJ1-2	ASVNGQGAYGYT
TRBV7-8	TRBJ1-1	ASSLRARGSEAF
TRBV9	TRBJ1-2	ASSVALAGIGYT
TRBV18	TRBJ1-2	ASSPLDRGPLLYGYT
TRBV14	TRBJ1-4	ASSQVKPNEKLF
TRBV28	TRBJ2-5	ASSHLGQAIETQY
TRBV7-2	TRBJ2-3	ASSFGLASDTQY
TRBV19	TRBJ2-4	ASSTVTSPDRGIQY
TRBV19	TRBJ1-5	ASSAQGLGNQPQH
TRBV27	TRBJ1-1	ASSRLDLNTEAF
TRBV5-4	TRBJ1-4	ASSKTGRDEKLF
TRBV4-2	TRBJ2-1	ASSLLLYNEQF
TRBV19	TRBJ1-1	ASRGGTRMNTEAF
TRBV14	TRBJ1-1	ASSPRGGTGRTEAF
TRBV10-3	TRBJ1-2	AISESRQGDGYT
TRBV21-1	TRBJ2-7	ASSLDQPHPYEQY
TRBV7-9	TRBJ2-5	ASSLGVAGNQETQY
TRBV21-1	TRBJ2-1	ASSKVDEQF
TRBV9	TRBJ1-1	ASSVVGQLTEAF
TRBV28	TRBJ1-6	ASSSGGTESSPLH
TRBV4-2	TRBJ2-5	ASSLGNQETQY
TRBV19	TRBJ1-5	ASSIKRGTAVYPQPQH
TRBV15	TRBJ1-5	ATSRYGSNQPQH
TRBV14	TRBJ2-7	ASWLTPYEQY
TRBV19	TRBJ1-1	ASSIPTLTGAQGGTEAF
TRBV6-5	TRBJ2-5	ASSYQAQY
TRBV27	TRBJ1-2	ASSLATGVNYGYT
TRBV7-8	TRBJ1-3	ASSPRRDRVGNTIY
TRBV7-3	TRBJ1-1	ASSLKLDTEAF
TRBV6-5	TRBJ1-1	ASSDLDGNTEAF
TRBV5-1	TRBJ1-1	ASSLAGGGEAF
TRBV29-1	TRBJ2-3	SVALNPTDTQY
TRBV29-1	TRBJ2-1	SATTVMNEQF